Below, 15 T cell receptor beta chains from the same sample are listed, as sequenced in a study of T cell changes during pregnancy in multiple sclerosis. The protocol was immunoSEQ multiplex PCR, while the TCRdb copy is restricted to in-frame clones and leaves out a portion. The sample has about 49,000 clones; roughly nine tenths are singletons. The sequences come from CD4+ T cells from peripheral blood mononuclear cells, collected in the second trimester of pregnancy. These receptors were collected from a female donor in good health, enrolled as a control in a pregnancy study.

The chain links TRBV6-1 to TRBJ1-1, with D perhaps matching TRBD1 (6 bases). The CDR3 runs 14 residues. V lost 1 base and J lost 4, with 10 bases in between. CDR1 is MNHNS, CDR2 SASEGT, per germline. CDR3 sequence reads: CASSEVGGATEAFF. CDR3 DNA: TGTGCCAGCAGTGAAGTCGGGGGGGCCACTGAAGCTTTCTTT.

This chain links TRBV30 with TRBJ2-5; 9 positions match TRBD1. V was pared by 5 bases and J by 7 bases, with 11 bases of the junction left unmatched. The CDR3 spans 14 residues. In germline, CDR1 is GTSNPN, CDR2 SVGIG (reference sequence). In DNA form, the CDR3 reads TGTGCCTGGTCACAGGGGGCAAGCCAGGGGACCCAGTACTTC. Translating gives CAWSQGASQGTQYF.

The genes are TRBV2 and TRBJ2-3; no reliable D call. Between the trimmed V and J ends, which lost 6 bases and 6 bases, there was a span of 7 bases. Germline-derived CDR1 and CDR2 are SNHLY and FYNNEI. The CDR3 has 11 amino acids. In DNA form, the CDR3 reads TGTGCCAGCAGCCCCCAGGATACGCAGTATTTT. Translating gives CASSPQDTQYF.

The chain uses TRBV30 and TRBJ2-6; weak D call: TRBD1 (6 bases). CDR1 and CDR2 (germline): GTSNPN, SVGIG (reference sequence). V shed 2 bases and J shed 4 bases, with 18 bases lying between them. The CDR3 is 17 amino acids. The CDR3 DNA is TGTGCCTGGAGTCCCCCGGGACACGCAAGGGGGGCCAACGTCCTGACTTTC. Residues: CAWSPPGHARGANVLTF.

The gene calls are TRBV13 and TRBJ2-5, with TRBD2 matching 7 bases. Germline lookup yields CDR1 PRHDT and CDR2 FYEKMQ (reference sequence). This CDR3 comprises 16 residues. Trimming took 0 bases from V and 6 from J; bases not matched to a gene: 10. CDR3 in amino acids: CASSLGRLASIQTQYF. CDR3 nucleotide sequence: TGTGCCAGCAGCTTAGGACGACTAGCTAGTATTCAGACCCAGTACTTC. The full variable domain, rest sourced from reference TRBV13 and TRBJ2-5, is AAGVIQSPRHLIKEKRETATLKCYPIPRHDTVYWYQQGPGQDPQFLISFYEKMQSDKGSIPDRFSAQQFSDYHSELNMSSLELGDSALYFCASSLGRLASIQTQYFGPGTRLLVL.

CDR3 DNA: TGTGCCAGCAGCTTAGACCTTAACACCGGGGAGCTGTTTTTT. It translates to CASSLDLNTGELFF. V gene TRBV11-2 combines with J gene TRBJ2-2; no clear D. CDR1 SGHAT and CDR2 FQNNGV come from the germline V gene. Trimming left V 0 bases short and J 2 bases short, with 4 bases between. CDR3 size: 14 residues.

The chain combines TRBV7-2 with TRBJ1-2, with 9 positions matching TRBD1. From germline, CDR1 is SGHTA and CDR2 FQGNSA. This CDR3 contains 15 residues. J lost 3 bases, V lost 3 bases, and 5 bases had no gene match. CDR3 in amino acids: CASSFDRGKHYGYTF. For the CDR3, the DNA is TGTGCCAGCAGCTTCGACAGGGGGAAACACTATGGCTACACCTTC.

The gene calls are TRBV4-2 and TRBJ2-5, with D possibly matching TRBD2 (7 bases). The CDR3 totals 17 residues. Germline V lookup: CDR1 LGHNA, CDR2 YNFKEQ. The germline V and J ends were trimmed by 0 bases and 0 bases, with 14 bases remaining between them. Here the CDR3 reads CASSQDRGGEYQETQYF. CDR3 coding DNA: TGTGCCAGCAGCCAAGATAGGGGGGGGGAGTACCAAGAGACCCAGTACTTC.

This clone came up once. The chain employs TRBV6-6 and TRBJ1-4, with 7 bases that match TRBD1. V dropped 5 bases and J dropped 5; count of bases not matched to a gene: 8. Germline V gene data show CDR1 as MNHNY and CDR2 as SVGAGI (reference sequence). This CDR3 has 15 residues. The CDR3 here is CASSPPTGINEKLFF. DNA for the CDR3: TGTGCCAGCAGTCCCCCGACAGGGATAAATGAAAAACTGTTTTTT.

The chain recombines TRBV27 with TRBJ2-7; D may be TRBD1 (5 bases). Deletions cut 3 bases from V and 6 bases from J, with 9 bases between. This CDR3 has 12 amino acids. CDR1 is MNHEY, CDR2 SMNVEV, per germline (reference sequence). The CDR3 DNA is TGTGCCAGCAGTTTTCAGGGCCTCGAGCAGTACTTC. Residues: CASSFQGLEQYF.

The rearrangement links TRBV5-5 to TRBJ1-2; 8 nucleotides match TRBD1. The V gene's germline CDR1 is SGHKS and CDR2 YYEKEE (reference sequence). The junction had 6 bases not matched to a gene; V was cut back by 4 bases and J by 7 bases. This CDR3 has 13 residues. The CDR3 loop is CASSPGQGVGYTF. CDR3 in DNA: TGTGCCAGCAGCCCCGGACAGGGAGTTGGCTACACCTTC.

The chain combines TRBV19 with TRBJ1-1, with D unresolved. This CDR3 is 13 amino acids long. Germline V CDR1 and CDR2: LNHDA, SQIVND (reference sequence). V was clipped by 6 bases and J by 7 bases, with 15 bases between them. CDR3 loop: CASRPGSGVEAFF. As DNA, the CDR3 is TGTGCCAGTAGACCGGGATCCGGGGTTGAAGCTTTCTTT.

This clone is a singleton in its sample. This chain connects TRBV6-6 to TRBJ2-7, with D unresolved. Germline V gives CDR1 MNHNY, CDR2 SVGAGI (reference sequence). The CDR3 is 14 residues long. V lost 8 bases and J lost 1, with 15 bases in between. This CDR3 reads CASQLRQASYEQYF. DNA for the CDR3: TGTGCCAGCCAGTTACGGCAGGCATCCTACGAGCAGTACTTC.

This clone occurred once. This chain links TRBV19 with TRBJ2-6, with 8 bases matching TRBD1. The CDR3 loop spans 17 amino acids. Per germline, CDR1 LNHDA and CDR2 SQIVND (reference sequence). V shed 5 bases and J 4 bases; nucleotides not matched to a gene: 10. This CDR3 is CASSPAGGVAGANVLTF. The CDR3 DNA reads as TGTGCCAGTAGTCCGGCAGGGGGCGTGGCAGGGGCCAACGTCCTGACTTTC.

The V and J genes are TRBV6-5 and TRBJ1-4; D remains unclear. Germline assignment: CDR1 MNHEY and CDR2 SVGAGI. There are 14 residues in the CDR3. V was clipped by 0 bases and J by 7 bases, with 9 bases between them. The CDR3 loop is CASSYSIRGEKLFF. CDR3 in DNA: TGTGCCAGCAGTTACTCGATTCGGGGTGAAAAACTGTTTTTT.